The T cell receptor (beta chain) described here comes from a study of OX40 agonist ivuxolimab in advanced cancers. Broadly, across the study: Ivuxolimab was an agonistic, fully human IgG2 monoclonal antibody directed against OX40 (CD134), a costimulatory receptor. Prior anti-PD-1, anti-PD-L1 or anti-CTLA-4 therapy was permitted, and approximately 40% of dose-escalation patients had received checkpoint inhibitors. Partial responses occurred in three dose-escalation patients, of whom one had hepatocellular carcinoma and two had cutaneous melanoma. Among the 50 to 55 dose-escalation patients, approximately 20 had hepatocellular carcinoma, 15 or so melanoma, 9 renal cell carcinoma and 9 head and neck cancer. Intravenous ivuxolimab was administered to patients every 2 weeks at six dose levels: 0.01, 0.1, 0.3, 1.5, 3 and 10 mg/kg. The paper reports the monotherapy dose-escalation portion (N of about 56 patients) of the phase I ivuxolimab trial. A male proportion of roughly 85% and a mean age of around 60 years, ranging from roughly 20 to 80, were recorded for the dose-escalation cohort. Peripheral TCRbeta sequencing aimed to test whether ivuxolimab altered TCR sequence diversity and caused clonal T-cell expansion.

Genomic DNA was isolated from the sorted cells so that the TCRbeta CDR3 region could be sequenced. TCRbeta CDR3 regions were sequenced using the immunoSEQ Assay. TCRdb took over this immuneACCESS table, retaining in-frame rearrangements with V and J assigned. Such tables are incomplete; in checked studies, under half of the missing clones stem from an unresolved V gene, and the remainder is unexplained. The sample profile shows about 53,000 clones; approximately 88% of them were found once. The ten biggest clones cover over 8.5% of the sample. The CDR3 spans 11 residues, from the cysteine through the phenylalanine. Only the CDR3 region is kept as DNA, spanning 33 bases read in frame from base 1. Reading the germline V gene gives CDR1 ENHRY and CDR2 SYGVKD. The V and J ends are trimmed by 3 bases and 10 bases, leaving 7 bases between them. The trial excluded patients who had a history of autoimmune disease or were on systemic immunosuppression. Peripheral blood for TCR sequencing was collected from all dose cohorts at baseline, on cycle 4 day 1, and on cycle 7 day 1. The samples were drawn from a first-in-human, open-label, multicenter phase I dose-escalation trial of ivuxolimab. Adults with locally advanced or metastatic melanoma, renal cell, hepatocellular, or head and neck squamous cell carcinoma were enrolled in the trial. Before TCR sequencing, CD4+ and CD8+ T cells were separately sorted from peripheral blood.

The full study reports these points: At doses of 0.1 to 3.0 mg/kg, clonal expansion of both CD4+ and CD8+ blood T cells was observed from baseline to week 6. The antigen specificity of the clonally expanded peripheral T cells was not determined. In the 0.1-3.0 mg/kg groups, partial responders had among the lowest normalized peripheral clonal expansion, particularly in CD8+ T cells. Low levels of normalized T-cell clonal expansion were also seen in some patients who did not respond. After ivuxolimab, CD8+ T cells had more expanded clones than CD4+ T cells on average.

On this clone itself: Its antigen remains unidentified. Per-base qualities were not stored, and no clone one base away is much larger.

This chain joins TRBV10-3 to TRBJ2-1; a confident D gene designation cannot be given. The source is an adult with an advanced solid tumor such as melanoma, head and neck, liver or kidney cancer. The source was CD4+ or CD8+ T cells sorted from blood, collected in a trial of the OX40 agonist ivuxolimab. This receptor has the CDR3 CAISEGEEQFF. The bases read TGTGCCATCAGTGAAGGCGAGGAGCAGTTCTTC.